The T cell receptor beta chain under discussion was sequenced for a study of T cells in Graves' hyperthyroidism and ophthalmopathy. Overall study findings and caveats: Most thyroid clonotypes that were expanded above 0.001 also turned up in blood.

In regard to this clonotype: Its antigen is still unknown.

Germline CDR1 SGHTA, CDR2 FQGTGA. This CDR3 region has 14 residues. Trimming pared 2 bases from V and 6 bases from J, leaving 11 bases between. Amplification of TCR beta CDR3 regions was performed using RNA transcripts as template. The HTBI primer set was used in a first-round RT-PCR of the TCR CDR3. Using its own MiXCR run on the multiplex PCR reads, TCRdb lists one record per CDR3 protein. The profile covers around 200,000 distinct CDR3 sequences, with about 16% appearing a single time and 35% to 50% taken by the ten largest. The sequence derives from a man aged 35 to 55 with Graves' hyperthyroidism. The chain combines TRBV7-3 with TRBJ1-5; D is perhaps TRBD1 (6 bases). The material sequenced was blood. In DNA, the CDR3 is TGTGCCAGCAGCTTAGTGGGGGCGGTTCAGCCCCAGCATTTT. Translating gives CASSLVGAVQPQHF.